This is a list of T cell receptor beta chains from one sample in a study of CD8 T cells in ankylosing spondylitis. TCRdb reanalysed the 5' RACE reads using MiXCR and keeps one entry per CDR3 protein. The data contain hundreds of thousands of distinct CDR3 sequences, 17% of them singletons. Sequencing input: blood, either unsorted or a sorted T cell fraction (not recorded which). Receptors were obtained from a male donor with ankylosing spondylitis. The conserved cysteine and the conserved F or W are not part of the CDR3 here.

CDR3aa | j_gene | v_gene
ASSQPGLAGGRRV | TRBJ2-1 | TRBV6-1
ASSHPALGQGV | TRBJ2-7 | TRBV6-2/TRBV6-3
ASRSTGRDEQF | TRBJ2-1 | TRBV12-3/TRBV12-4
ASSLRTTLLGTPDNTIY | TRBJ1-3 | TRBV11-2
ASRQPTGAVYGYT | TRBJ1-2 | TRBV5-1
ASSPTGGVETQY | TRBJ2-5 | TRBV7-3
SAPTSGRTSSYEQY | TRBJ2-7 | TRBV20-1
ATSDGGQGHNEQF | TRBJ2-1 | TRBV24-1
ASQSGGTNTGELF | TRBJ2-2 | TRBV5-1
ASSRQGYEQY | TRBJ2-7 | TRBV12-3/TRBV12-4
ASSRDGEGT | TRBJ1-2 | TRBV5-6
ASSQFGGKEETQY | TRBJ2-5 | TRBV14
SVAQSTSGVRADTQY | TRBJ2-3 | TRBV29-1
ASSQAGTGLSYNEQF | TRBJ2-1 | TRBV3-1
ASSFPKNTEAF | TRBJ1-1 | TRBV28
ASSRQGPTSYEQY | TRBJ2-7 | TRBV3-1
ASSSTTAETQY | TRBJ2-5 | TRBV18
ASARSSSYNEQF | TRBJ2-1 | TRBV11-2
ASSSGGTSGRGGETQY | TRBJ2-5 | TRBV9
ASSQDGSQGVQETQY | TRBJ2-5 | TRBV4-2
ASSGTGMNTEAF | TRBJ1-1 | TRBV6-1
ASSWAGRYTEAF | TRBJ1-1 | TRBV28
ASRNPRVAFDYEQY | TRBJ2-7 | TRBV6-2/TRBV6-3
ATSRPGTGGRTNEKLF | TRBJ1-4 | TRBV15
ASSLPGVGYT | TRBJ1-2 | TRBV5-1
AISLRTSGNNEQF | TRBJ2-1 | TRBV10-3
ASTYGRGRADTQY | TRBJ2-3 | TRBV12-3/TRBV12-4
ASAWRATTGELF | TRBJ2-2 | TRBV28
ASSLRFNSNQPQH | TRBJ1-5 | TRBV27
SARWAPGEAF | TRBJ1-1 | TRBV20-1
SGESGGGPTDTQY | TRBJ2-3 | TRBV20-1
SARDSGRALH | TRBJ1-6 | TRBV20-1
ASSQTVLANNEQF | TRBJ2-1 | TRBV4-2
ASSDFGSAANTIY | TRBJ1-3 | TRBV6-1
ATDRSVYNEQF | TRBJ2-1 | TRBV24-1
ATSGGLGGNQGSVETQY | TRBJ2-5 | TRBV24-1
ASSFESVSSGHEQF | TRBJ2-1 | TRBV7-9
ASSSRPYRGDTQY | TRBJ2-3 | TRBV12-3/TRBV12-4
ATGQNSPLH | TRBJ1-6 | TRBV6-5
ASSLGYKNIQY | TRBJ2-4 | TRBV7-9
SAREVAF | TRBJ1-1 | TRBV20-1
SAETLNRHEQY | TRBJ2-7 | TRBV20-1
ASSTGSIGSYEQY | TRBJ2-7 | TRBV5-5
ASSGEGATNEKLF | TRBJ1-4 | TRBV9